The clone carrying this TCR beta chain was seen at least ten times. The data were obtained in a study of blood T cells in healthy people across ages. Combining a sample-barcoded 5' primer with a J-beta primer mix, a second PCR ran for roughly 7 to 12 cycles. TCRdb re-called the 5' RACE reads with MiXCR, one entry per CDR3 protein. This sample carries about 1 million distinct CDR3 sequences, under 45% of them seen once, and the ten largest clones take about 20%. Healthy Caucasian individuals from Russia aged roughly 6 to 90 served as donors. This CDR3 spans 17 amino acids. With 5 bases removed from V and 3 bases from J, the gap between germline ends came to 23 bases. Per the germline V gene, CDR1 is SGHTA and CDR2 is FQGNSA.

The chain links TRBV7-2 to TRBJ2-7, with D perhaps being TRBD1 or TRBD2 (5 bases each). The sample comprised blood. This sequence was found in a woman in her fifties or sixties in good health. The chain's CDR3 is CASSQRGEGDPYYEQYF. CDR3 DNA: TGTGCCAGCAGCCAACGAGGGGAAGGGGATCCCTACTACGAGCAGTACTTC.